What follows is one TCR beta chain and its context. This clonotype came up many times. Its specific antigen is unknown. No much larger clone exists at a distance of one base, and base qualities are not known. The reads were generated on an Illumina HiSeq 2500. Quantitative 5'-RACE with molecular barcodes was used to prepare TCR beta libraries. The paper's data handling went like this. A new computational method, built on a probabilistic model of VDJ rearrangement, was used to identify disease-linked TCR variants. TCRdb itself trimmed the public reads at Q25 with fastp, ran MiXCR and retained productive beta chains. Merged by CDR3 protein, the rows form single entries marked with the most common genes and DNA. For this entry, the V and J calls and clone size follow TCRdb and not the study's own pipeline. Within this sample are a few hundred thousand distinct CDR3 sequences, with more than 20% of them counted one time only. The top ten constitute approximately 3.7% of the sample.

The data belong to a study of CD8 T cells in ankylosing spondylitis (dated by TCRdb to 2016 to 2017). About the investigation overall: The study set out to find disease-linked TCR variants by profiling T cell receptor beta repertoires in ankylosing spondylitis patients and healthy donors. In total, the full study cohort was made up of roughly 110 healthy donors and 25 to 30 ankylosing spondylitis patients. Peripheral blood was sampled, and synovial fluid was additionally collected from ankylosing spondylitis patients.

Overall study results and their limits: The disease-linked clones were reported to be significantly enriched in matched synovial fluid samples from ankylosing spondylitis patients. Some motif variants were previously reported in synovial fluid and blood of reactive arthritis patients, suggesting common disease-initiation mechanisms. In peripheral blood, the disease-linked clones were found at relatively low frequencies and had a CD8+ phenotype. A TCR beta motif of 7 or 8 highly homologous amino acid variants appeared characteristic of blood from ankylosing spondylitis patients.

The TCR originated in a female donor with ankylosing spondylitis or in good health (not recorded which). Sequencing was carried out using blood, either unsorted or a sorted T cell fraction (not recorded which).

The CDR3 protein sequence reads: CSARVAGGTGDTQYF. DNA sequence: TGCAGTGCTAGAGTCGCGGGAGGGACAGGAGATACGCAGTATTTT. The chain is made from TRBV20-1 and TRBJ2-3; the D segment could be TRBD2, given 9 matching bases. The germline V gene (reference sequence) specifies DFQATT as CDR1 and SNEGSKA as CDR2. V loses 1 base, J loses 5 bases, and the germline ends lie 16 bases apart. Measured from the cysteine to the phenylalanine, the CDR3 is 15 residues long. The DNA shown is the 45-base CDR3, in frame from base 1.